What follows describes a single T cell receptor beta chain. The record originates from a study of blood T cell repertoires in COVID-19. Overall study: Samples taken during acute and convalescent COVID-19 were collected in the United States, Italy and Spain. The cDNA or gDNA used as material had been derived from T cells, B-cell-depleted T cells, or PBMCs.

Authors' data handling: Reference gene primer amplification yielded estimated nucleated cell counts. The data were produced by immunoSEQ multiplex PCR, yet TCRdb's version contains in-frame clones alone and is incomplete. Clonal size and the V and J genes are those of that table, whereas D and trimming came from the DNA. The sample yields about 99,000 clones, about four fifths seen once. The germline CDR1 and CDR2 sequences are SNHLY and FYNNEI. This CDR3 region has 15 residues. Trimming removed 4 bases at V and 1 base at J, with 11 bases between. This receptor was identified in a man between 70 and 80 years old with active or convalescent COVID-19. The sample taken for sequencing was peripheral blood. J is TRBJ1-5 and V is TRBV2; D is possibly TRBD1 (6 bases). The CDR3 sequence: CASSVSGDSNQPQHF. The CDR3, as DNA: TGTGCCAGCAGTGTTTCAGGGGACAGCAATCAGCCCCAGCATTTT. Full variable domain (remainder filled in from reference TRBV2 and TRBJ1-5): EPEVTQTPSHQVTQMGQEVILRCVPISNHLYFYWYRQILGQKVEFLVSFYNNEISEKSEIFDDQFSVERPDGSNFTLKIRSTKLEDSAMYFCASSVSGDSNQPQHFGDGTRLSIL.